This T cell receptor beta chain was obtained from a study of cytomegalovirus exposure and HLA in healthy donors. These donors, healthy bone marrow donors, were studied. The germline V gene has CDR1 SGHKS and CDR2 YYEKEE (reference sequence). The trim removed 2 bases at V and 1 base at J, leaving 4 bases unmatched. The CDR3 is made up of 15 amino acids. PCR primers comprised 60 Vbeta and 13 Jbeta primers. Some clones are missing from TCRdb's copy, which holds only in-frame ones; the method was immunoSEQ multiplex PCR. Of around 130,000 clones in the sample, nearly 85% were seen once. Sequenced input: PBMCs. V is TRBV5-5 and J is TRBJ2-5, with 8 nucleotides matching TRBD2. The sequence came from a boy between 5 and 17 years old in good health and CMV-seronegative. The CDR3 here is CASSFLAGGQETQYF. DNA of the CDR3: TGTGCCAGCAGCTTCCTAGCGGGCGGCCAAGAGACCCAGTACTTC.